Following are 10 T cell receptor beta chains from one sample sequenced in a study of blood T cell repertoires in COVID-19. Some clones are missing from TCRdb's copy, which holds only in-frame ones; the method was immunoSEQ multiplex PCR. The table includes some 45,000 clones, roughly four fifths detected once. Specimen: peripheral blood. Receptors originate from a human donor in a cohort sampled during active COVID-19.

The count of this clone is one. V gene TRBV18 combines with J gene TRBJ1-5; 7 positions match TRBD1. Trimming removed 2 bases from V and 1 base from J; junction bases left unmatched: 5. CDR1 and CDR2 (germline): KGHSH, LQKENI. The CDR3 covers 16 residues. For the CDR3, the DNA is TGTGCCAGCTCACCAAAGGGGGCGCGGAGCAATCAGCCCCAGCATTTT. Amino acid sequence: CASSPKGARSNQPQHF.

With regard to this clone: The junction and the germline gene differ at one end; a read error may be behind it. The genes are TRBV18 and TRBJ2-1; a weak D match, TRBD2 (5 bases). CDR1 and CDR2 from the germline V gene are KGHSH and LQKENI. The CDR3 length is 13 residues. CDR3 loop: CASSPYSDKEQFF. The CDR3 DNA reads as TGTGCCAGCTCACCATATAGCGACAAGGAGCAGTTCTTC. Supplemented by reference TRBV18 and TRBJ2-1, the full variable domain reads NAGVMQNPRHLVRRRGQEARLRCSPMKGHSHVYWYRQLPEEGLKFMVYLQKENIIDESGMPKERFSAEFPKEGPSILRIQQVVRGDSAAYFCASSPYSDKEQFFGPGTRLTVL.

This chain connects TRBV7-2 to TRBJ2-7, with 9 bases lining up with TRBD1. Per the germline V gene, CDR1 is SGHTA and CDR2 is FQGNSA. The CDR3 runs to 13 residues. J lost 6 bases, V lost 4 bases, and 4 bases had no gene match. The CDR3 bases are TGTGCCAGCAGCTACAGGGGGCGAGGCGAGCAGTACTTC. It translates to CASSYRGRGEQYF. Combining the CDR3 with reference TRBV7-2 and TRBJ2-7 gives the whole variable domain GAGVSQSPSNKVTEKGKDVELRCDPISGHTALYWYRQSLGQGLEFLIYFQGNSAPDKSGLPSDRFSAERTGGSVSTLTIQRTQQEDSAVYLCASSYRGRGEQYFGPGTRLTVT.

The gene calls are TRBV10-3 and TRBJ2-7, with TRBD2 matching over 8 bases. This CDR3 comprises 14 residues. V was pared by 6 bases and J by 3 bases, with 7 bases of the junction left unmatched. From germline, CDR1 is ENHRY and CDR2 SYGVKD. This CDR3 reads CAISREGLHYEQYF. The CDR3 nucleotides are TGTGCCATCAGCCGGGAGGGACTTCACTACGAGCAGTACTTC.

This clone was seen just once. V and J are TRBV30 and TRBJ1-1; D is ambiguous. The CDR3 spans 15 residues. Trimming stripped 0 bases from V and 1 base from J, with 12 bases between. Germline CDR1 reads GTSNPN; CDR2 reads SVGIG (reference sequence). Here the CDR3 reads CAWSVPRAENTEAFF. For the CDR3, the DNA is TGTGCCTGGAGTGTACCGAGGGCGGAGAACACTGAAGCTTTCTTT.

The rearrangement joins TRBV14 to TRBJ1-2, with 7 bases matching TRBD1. The CDR3 contains 15 residues. The V and J ends lost 4 bases and 4 bases, in that order; junction bases with no gene match: 9. The germline gives CDR1 SGHDN, CDR2 FVKESK. The CDR3 DNA follows: TGTGCCAGCAGCCTATCGGCAGGGGGTTCCTATGGCTACACCTTC. It specifies CASSLSAGGSYGYTF.

This chain connects TRBV30 to TRBJ2-5, with D unresolved. The V and J ends lost 0 bases and 4 bases respectively, with 9 bases between them. The CDR3 is made up of 13 amino acids. Germline CDR1 is GTSNPN and CDR2 is SVGIG (reference sequence). The CDR3 spells CAWSVRLGETQYF. Here the CDR3 DNA reads TGTGCCTGGAGTGTAAGGCTAGGAGAGACCCAGTACTTC.

J is TRBJ2-1 and V is TRBV5-4, with TRBD2 matching 7 bases. The CDR3 runs 13 residues. J was trimmed by 4 bases and V by 6 bases; bases with no gene match: 4. Germline assignment: CDR1 SGHNT and CDR2 YYREEE (reference sequence). CDR3 sequence (DNA): TGTGCCAGCACGGGGGAGGGGTACAATGAGCAGTTCTTC. Its protein product is CASTGEGYNEQFF.

The V call is TRBV7-8, the J call TRBJ2-3, with TRBD2 identical over 8 bases. Trimming removed 0 bases from V and 3 bases from J; junction bases left unmatched: 2. The germline gives CDR1 SGHVS, CDR2 FQNEAQ. This CDR3 is built from 15 residues. CDR3 amino acids: CASSLAGLGTDTQYF. In DNA, the CDR3 is TGTGCCAGCAGCTTAGCGGGACTAGGGACAGATACGCAGTATTTT.

This sequence joins TRBV3-1 (or the pseudogene TRBV3-2) and TRBJ2-3, with 10 positions matching TRBD2. J lost 7 bases, V lost 1 base, and 5 bases had no gene match. The length of the CDR3 is 15 residues. Germline values: CDR1 LGHDT, CDR2 YNNKEL (reference sequence). CDR3 loop: CASSQVLTSGNTQYF. The DNA for the CDR3 is TGTGCCAGCAGCCAAGTATTAACTAGCGGGAATACGCAGTATTTT.